Following are 21 T cell receptor beta chains from one sample sequenced in a study of T cells in Graves' hyperthyroidism and ophthalmopathy. Authors of the study amplified TCR beta CDR3 regions from RNA transcripts. HTBI primers drove first-round RT-PCR of the TCR CDR3. TCRdb re-called the multiplex PCR reads with MiXCR, one entry per CDR3 protein. The sample holds hundreds of thousands of distinct CDR3 sequences; roughly a sixth are singletons and the top ten take 16%. The sequencing input was blood. These receptors all come from a woman between 50 and 59 years old with Graves' hyperthyroidism that later progressed to Graves' ophthalmopathy.

The sample holds many counts of this clonotype. The J gene is TRBJ2-1, the V gene TRBV7-2; the D call may be TRBD1 or TRBD2 (7 bases each). The CDR3 is 17 residues long. V was shortened by 1 base and J by 0 bases, with 13 bases between the two germline ends. The V gene's germline CDR1 is SGHTA and CDR2 FQGNSA. The CDR3 protein is CASSLDAGGVSYNEQFF. The CDR3 region has the DNA TGTGCCAGCAGCTTAGATGCAGGGGGGGTCTCCTACAATGAGCAGTTCTTC.

This clonotype has only a few counts. The chain carries TRBV29-1 and TRBJ1-2, with 10 bases lining up with TRBD1. This CDR3 is built from 14 residues. Unmatched junction bases numbered 5, after V lost 3 bases and J lost 4 bases. Germline V gene data show CDR1 as SQVTM and CDR2 as ANQGSEA. The CDR3 spells CSVDLGQGGYGYTF. Written as DNA, the CDR3 is TGCAGCGTTGACCTAGGACAGGGGGGCTATGGCTACACCTTC. Full variable domain (outside the CDR3, taken from reference TRBV29-1 and TRBJ1-2): SAVISQKPSRDICQRGTSLTIQCQVDSQVTMMFWYRQQPGQSLTLIATANQGSEATYESGFVIDKFPISRPNLTFSTLTVSNMSPEDSSIYLCSVDLGQGGYGYTFGSGTRLTVV.

This chain joins TRBV11-2 and TRBJ1-1; weak D call: TRBD1 (5 bases). Germline V lookup: CDR1 SGHAT, CDR2 FQNNGV. The CDR3 extends over 16 amino acids. V gave up 0 bases and J gave up 1 base, with 12 bases separating them. The CDR3 loop reads CASSLEWGRGNTEAFF. The DNA for the CDR3 is TGTGCCAGCAGCTTAGAATGGGGGAGGGGGAACACTGAAGCTTTCTTT.

This chain links TRBV24-1 with TRBJ2-7; 8 nucleotides line up with TRBD2. Trimming took 4 bases from V and 5 from J; bases not matched to a gene: 6. There are 14 residues in the CDR3. The germline CDR1 and CDR2 sequences are KGHDR and SFDVKD. CDR3: CATSEPGGANEQYF. Here the CDR3 DNA reads TGTGCCACCAGTGAGCCGGGGGGGGCCAACGAGCAGTACTTC.

This clonotype was seen more than once but under ten times. The chain is built from TRBV20-1 and TRBJ1-5; the D is unclear. The CDR3 spans 14 residues. V dropped 3 bases and J dropped 0 bases, with 9 bases sitting between them. CDR1 and CDR2 (germline): DFQATT, SNEGSKA (reference sequence). The CDR3 region has the DNA TGCAGTGCTAGTGGCCACTTTAGCAATCAGCCCCAGCATTTT. Translated, it gives CSASGHFSNQPQHF.

This clonotype has more than one count but fewer than ten. The CDR3 is CASSRGGWGSEAFF. In DNA form, the CDR3 reads TGTGCCAGCAGCCGGGGGGGGTGGGGATCTGAAGCTTTCTTT. The chain recombines TRBV14 with TRBJ1-1; D might be TRBD1 (5 bases). This CDR3 contains 14 residues. V was cut by 4 bases and J by 6 bases, with 15 bases left in between. CDR1 SGHDN and CDR2 FVKESK come from the germline V gene.

This clonotype has at least ten counts. CDR3 region: CATSRDVLNTEAFF. In DNA form, the CDR3 reads TGTGCCACCAGCAGAGATGTCTTAAACACTGAAGCTTTCTTT. The chain carries TRBV15 and TRBJ1-1, with D hard to call. Trimming cost V 0 bases and J 2 bases, with 7 bases left between them. Germline values: CDR1 LNHNV, CDR2 YYDKDF (reference sequence). The CDR3 loop spans 14 amino acids. The entire variable domain, with the rest obtained from reference TRBV15 and TRBJ1-1, is as follows: DAMVIQNPRYQVTQFGKPVTLSCSQTLNHNVMYWYQQKSSQAPKLLFHYYDKDFNNEADTPDNFQSRRPNTSFCFLDIRSPGLGDTAMYLCATSRDVLNTEAFFGQGTRLTVV.

Ten or more counts support this clonotype. The V gene is TRBV2, the J gene TRBJ2-3; TRBD1 agrees at 10 bases. There are 15 residues in the CDR3. V was clipped by 5 bases and J by 6 bases; unmatched bases: 8. CDR1 is SNHLY and CDR2 is FYNNEI in the germline V gene. CDR3 DNA sequence: TGTGCCAGCAGTCGAAGGACAGGGGGTTCGGATACGCAGTATTTT. Translation gives CASSRRTGGSDTQYF.

This clonotype was observed many times. This sequence joins TRBV3-1 and TRBJ2-7; 8 nucleotides align to TRBD2. V shed 5 bases and J 5 bases; nucleotides not matched to a gene: 5. Germline CDR1 and CDR2: LGHDT and YNNKEL (reference sequence). The CDR3 consists of 13 residues. The CDR3 DNA follows: TGTGCCAGCAGCTCGGGACTAGTGGACGAGCAGTACTTC. Translating it yields CASSSGLVDEQYF.

This clonotype was seen repeatedly, ten times or more. The V call is TRBV12-3 or TRBV12-4, the J call TRBJ1-1, with TRBD1 identical over 10 bases. V lost 4 bases, J lost 7 bases, and 3 bases stayed unmatched. CDR3 length: 13 amino acids. In nucleotides, the CDR3 is TGTGCCAGCAGTTACCGGGACAGGGGTGAAGCTTTCTTT. This sequence encodes CASSYRDRGEAFF.

This clonotype was observed a handful of times. The V call is TRBV3-1, the J call TRBJ1-5; D uncertain. The CDR3 covers 14 residues. V was shortened by 0 bases and J by 6 bases, with 9 bases between the two germline ends. Germline values: CDR1 LGHDT, CDR2 YNNKEL (reference sequence). CDR3 DNA: TGTGCCAGCAGCCAAGATCTTCTTTCTCAGCCCCAGCATTTT. This translates into CASSQDLLSQPQHF.

The chain recombines TRBV11-2 with TRBJ1-2; tentative D call: TRBD1 (5 bases). This CDR3 comprises 11 residues. Per germline, CDR1 SGHAT and CDR2 FQNNGV. V lost 11 bases and J lost 7, with 14 bases in between. CDR3 region: CAGGGGFGYTF. CDR3 bases: TGTGCCGGCGGGGGAGGATTTGGCTACACCTTC.

This clonotype appeared many times. V usage is TRBV7-3 and J usage is TRBJ2-1, with 7 nucleotides matching TRBD2. This CDR3 has 15 residues. The trim removed 3 bases at V and 4 bases at J, leaving 6 bases unmatched. Germline-derived CDR1 and CDR2 are SGHTA and FQGTGA. In DNA form, the CDR3 reads TGTGCCAGCAGCTTGGCGGGGGAAACATACAATGAGCAGTTCTTC. This sequence encodes CASSLAGETYNEQFF.

This clonotype appeared once. The genes are TRBV6-9 and TRBJ2-1; 14 bases fit TRBD2. CDR3 length: 23 amino acids. V lost 4 bases to trimming and J lost 0 bases; unmatched junction nucleotides: 20. Germline V gene sequence: CDR1 MNHGY, CDR2 SVAAGI. The CDR3 DNA is TGTGCCAGCAGTTCTTTGATTTATTCGACTAGCGGGAGGGCCTTTGACTCCTACAATGAGCAGTTCTTC. The encoded protein is CASSSLIYSTSGRAFDSYNEQFF.

This clonotype appeared a few times. Here the CDR3 reads CASSILRGASNTEAFF. The CDR3 region has the DNA TGTGCCAGTAGTATCTTACGAGGGGCCTCGAACACTGAAGCTTTCTTT. V usage is TRBV19 and J usage is TRBJ1-1; TRBD1 might be the D (5 bases). The CDR3 is made up of 16 amino acids. Germline V gene sequence: CDR1 LNHDA, CDR2 SQIVND (reference sequence). V lost 3 bases to trimming and J lost 1 base, with 15 bases between them.

The chain has TRBV20-1 and TRBJ2-5; TRBD1 aligns across 7 bases. Germline V gene lookup returns CDR1 DFQATT and CDR2 SNEGSKA (reference sequence). The CDR3 contains 15 residues. After removal of 0 bases from V and 3 bases from J, the junction contained 7 bases not matched to a gene. CDR3 coding DNA: TGCAGTGCTAGAGATATGACAGGGCTCGAAGAGACCCAGTACTTC. This translates into CSARDMTGLEETQYF.

This clonotype has more than one count but fewer than ten. The chain uses TRBV19 and TRBJ1-1, with D uncertain. CDR1 is LNHDA and CDR2 is SQIVND in the germline V gene (reference sequence). V lost 4 bases to trimming and J lost 3 bases, with 15 bases between them. The length of the CDR3 is 15 residues. DNA for the CDR3: TGTGCCAGTAGTAACCCGTCGGGGTATGACACTGAAGCTTTCTTT. Translation gives CASSNPSGYDTEAFF.

The gene calls are TRBV5-1 and TRBJ2-7; 10 nucleotides match TRBD1. V shed 2 bases and J 5 bases; nucleotides not matched to a gene: 7. The CDR3 has 15 amino acids. Per the germline V gene, CDR1 is SGHRS and CDR2 is YFSETQ. The CDR3 loop is CASSLDRGLIHEQYF. CDR3 in DNA: TGCGCCAGCAGCTTAGACAGGGGGCTGATTCACGAGCAGTACTTC.

The rearrangement links TRBV4-2 to TRBJ1-1; D gene unclear. Trimming took 1 base from V and 5 from J, leaving 8 bases between them. This CDR3 has 13 amino acids. Germline V lookup: CDR1 LGHNA, CDR2 YNFKEQ. CDR3 nucleotides: TGTGCCAGCAGCCAAGGGTGGAGGACTGAAGCTTTCTTT. It codes for CASSQGWRTEAFF.

This clonotype was observed at least ten times. V gene TRBV3-1 combines with J gene TRBJ2-7; the D is unclear. Germline lookup yields CDR1 LGHDT and CDR2 YNNKEL (reference sequence). There are 14 residues in the CDR3. Deletions cut 0 bases from V and 2 bases from J, with 8 bases between. The CDR3 sequence is CASSQDTGPYEQYF. The CDR3 nucleotides are TGTGCCAGCAGCCAAGATACTGGTCCCTACGAGCAGTACTTC.

This clonotype was found a few times. The rearrangement joins TRBV7-3 to TRBJ2-2, with D possibly TRBD1 on 5 matching bases. V was cut by 2 bases and J by 7 bases, with 20 bases left in between. The CDR3 totals 17 residues. Germline V lookup: CDR1 SGHTA, CDR2 FQGTGA. The DNA of the CDR3 is TGTGCCAGCAGCTTAGGACACGGGTTCGGCGAAAGCGGGGAGCTGTTTTTT. Residues: CASSLGHGFGESGELFF.